Given below is one TCR beta chain in context. This sample stems from a study of shared T cell receptors in the human thymus. Here immunoSEQ multiplex PCR was the method, and the copy in TCRdb shows in-frame clones only, minus some. The sample yields 540,000 or so clones, around 78% seen once. This sample was shared with a second study, whose subject was human thymus T cells. That work states: It was from resections taken during corrective heart surgery that the thymus tissue came. Repertoires from thymus and blood appeared to show biased V and J gene usage. A high degree of thymic repertoire overlap among unrelated individuals was reported in related research.

The receptor was isolated from a boy under two years old with a congenital heart defect. Material: thymocytes.

CDR3 amino acids: CASSSAGWGQALSNQPQHF. The CDR3 DNA reads as TGTGCCAGCAGCTCGGCAGGGTGGGGACAGGCTCTCAGCAATCAGCCCCAGCATTTT. The chain carries TRBV5-8 and TRBJ1-5; 8 positions agree with TRBD1. Trimming took 3 bases from V and 1 from J; bases not matched to a gene: 15. Germline V gives CDR1 SGHTS, CDR2 YDEGEE. The CDR3 is made up of 19 amino acids.